This T cell receptor beta chain is drawn from a study of cytomegalovirus exposure and HLA in healthy donors. Study in general: One earlier analysis, a look at around 170 million T cells, found some 120 million unique TCR beta sequences.

V was clipped by 5 bases and J by 5 bases, with 16 bases between them. CDR3 length: 14 residues. CDR1 is SGHDT, CDR2 YYEEEE, per germline. Details on this clone: Its matching antigen is unknown.

While unrecorded immune exposures were likely, the donors were nominally healthy when sampled. The PCR ran on 60 Vbeta and 13 Jbeta primers. TCRdb keeps only in-frame clones here, not all; method: immunoSEQ multiplex PCR. This sample has some 70,000 clones, with around 61% found just once. Study conclusions and caveats: Exclusion as indistinguishable affected some V segments, including TRBV6-2 and TRBV6-3. Some highly shared sequence variants likely arose as a pipeline artifact.

This rearrangement joins TRBV5-6 to TRBJ1-2; tentative D call: TRBD1 (5 bases). Material: PBMCs. This sequence originates from a woman between 45 and 60 years old in good health and CMV-seronegative. This chain's CDR3 is CASSHWSGGYGYTF. The CDR3, as DNA: TGTGCCAGCAGTCACTGGAGTGGGGGGTATGGCTACACCTTC. The full variable domain, completed using reference TRBV5-6 and TRBJ1-2, is DAGVTQSPTHLIKTRGQQVTLRCSPKSGHDTVSWYQQALGQGPQFIFQYYEEEERQRGNFPDRFSGHQFPNYSSELNVNALLLGDSALYLCASSHWSGGYGYTFGSGTRLTVV.